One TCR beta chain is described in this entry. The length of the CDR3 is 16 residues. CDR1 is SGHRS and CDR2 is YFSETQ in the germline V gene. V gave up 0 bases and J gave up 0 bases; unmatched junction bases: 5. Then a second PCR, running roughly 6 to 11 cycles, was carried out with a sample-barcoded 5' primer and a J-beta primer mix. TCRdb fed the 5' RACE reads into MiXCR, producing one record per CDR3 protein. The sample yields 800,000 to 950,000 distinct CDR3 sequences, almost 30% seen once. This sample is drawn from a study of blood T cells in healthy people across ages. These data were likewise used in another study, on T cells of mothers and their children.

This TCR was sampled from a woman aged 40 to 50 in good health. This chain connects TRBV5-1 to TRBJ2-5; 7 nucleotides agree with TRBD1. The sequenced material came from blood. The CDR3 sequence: CASSLAGTAHQETQYF. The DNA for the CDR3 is TGCGCCAGCAGCTTGGCCGGGACAGCCCACCAAGAGACCCAGTACTTC.